This T cell receptor (beta chain) was captured in a study of graft-versus-host responses after intestinal transplantation. As concerns this clone: Antigen unknown.

The method was immunoSEQ multiplex PCR; TCRdb's version includes in-frame clones alone and lacks a portion of them. The table records over 9,000 clones, about three quarters of them present only once. Germline loops: CDR1 SQVTM, CDR2 ANQGSEA. Trimming took off 4 bases at V and 2 bases at J, with 5 bases between the two ends. The CDR3 is 11 residues long. General study points: Peak circulating GvH clone levels were associated with early post-transplant HvG declines.

The chain has TRBV29-1 and TRBJ2-5, with D possibly being TRBD1 or TRBD2 (5 bases each). This receptor was taken from a human patient who received an intestinal transplant, so some T cells may come from the graft donor. The specimen comprised PBMCs, sampled around 490 days after intestinal transplant. The CDR3 DNA reads TGCAGCGTTGGGGGGCAAGAGACCCAGTACTTC. Its protein product is CSVGGQETQYF.